Each of the 14 T cell receptor beta chains below was sequenced from the same sample in a study of blood T cell repertoires in COVID-19. This table comes from immunoSEQ multiplex PCR, and its TCRdb copy is limited to in-frame clones, with some not included. The sample records under 300,000 clones, around 80% being singletons. Material: peripheral blood. These receptors all come from a woman under 30 with acute or convalescent COVID-19.

This clone was counted between two and nine times. The chain has TRBV6-4 and TRBJ2-2; a possible D gene is TRBD1 (6 bases). Germline V gene lookup returns CDR1 MRHNA and CDR2 SNTAGT. The CDR3 extends over 14 amino acids. V was trimmed by 2 bases and J by 2 bases, leaving 6 bases between them. The CDR3 region is CASSDGTNTGELFF. As DNA, the CDR3 is TGTGCCAGCAGTGACGGGACAAACACCGGGGAGCTGTTTTTT.

Of note for this clone: Within the sample, other DNA sequences also encode this same CDR3. V is TRBV4-3 and J is TRBJ2-1; 10 nucleotides line up with TRBD1. V was clipped by 4 bases and J by 5 bases; unmatched bases: 5. CDR3 size: 15 residues. Germline V gene lookup returns CDR1 LGHNA and CDR2 YSLEER. CDR3 DNA: TGCGCCAGCAGCCGGACCGGGACAGGGGACAATGAGCAGTTCTTC. Protein product: CASSRTGTGDNEQFF.

The J gene is TRBJ2-6, the V gene TRBV29-1; TRBD1 matches 9 bases. The length of the CDR3 is 19 residues. Germline V gives CDR1 SQVTM, CDR2 ANQGSEA. The junction had 12 bases not matched to a gene; V was cut back by 3 bases and J by 0 bases. The DNA for the CDR3 is TGCAGCGTTGACTTTTCCCCCGGGACAGGGAGCTCTGGGGCCAACGTCCTGACTTTC. This codes for CSVDFSPGTGSSGANVLTF.

The V gene is TRBV19, the J gene TRBJ1-3; D uncertain. This CDR3 spans 13 amino acids. Trimming shortened V by 5 bases and J by 0 bases, and 5 bases separated the two germline ends. Germline CDR1 and CDR2: LNHDA and SQIVND (reference sequence). The CDR3 is CASSSRSGNTIYF. The CDR3 DNA is TGTGCCAGTAGTTCCCGCTCTGGAAACACCATATATTTT.

This sequence joins TRBV6-4 and TRBJ2-3; no reliable D call. Germline values: CDR1 MRHNA, CDR2 SNTAGT. The CDR3 consists of 15 residues. Trimming removed 0 bases at V and 2 bases at J, with 9 bases between. The CDR3 here is CASSDSYGATDTQYF. In DNA, the CDR3 is TGTGCCAGCAGTGACTCGTATGGAGCCACAGATACGCAGTATTTT.

V gene TRBV28 combines with J gene TRBJ2-7; D is ambiguous. Trimming shortened V by 2 bases and J by 4 bases, and 3 bases separated the two germline ends. CDR3 length: 11 residues. CDR1 is MDHEN and CDR2 is SYDVKM in the germline V gene. The CDR3 reads CASSLRYEQYF. In DNA, the CDR3 is TGTGCCAGCAGTTTACGTTACGAGCAGTACTTC. The complete variable domain, with remaining parts taken from reference TRBV28 and TRBJ2-7, reads DVKVTQSSRYLVKRTGEKVFLECVQDMDHENMFWYRQDPGLGLRLIYFSYDVKMKEKGDIPEGYSVSREKKERFSLILESASTNQTSMYLCASSLRYEQYFGPGTRLTVT.

In nucleotides, the CDR3 is TGTGCCAGCAGCCGAGGGGGGGCTCGTGACGAGCAGTACTTC. Its translation is CASSRGGARDEQYF. V is TRBV5-4 and J is TRBJ2-7; D perhaps matches TRBD2 (7 bases). Germline CDR1 and CDR2: SGHNT and YYREEE (reference sequence). V dropped 4 bases and J dropped 5 bases, with 16 bases sitting between them. This CDR3 is 14 amino acids long.

This chain joins TRBV28 and TRBJ1-2, with TRBD1 identical over 8 bases. V was pared by 5 bases and J by 5 bases, with 10 bases of the junction left unmatched. Germline values: CDR1 MDHEN, CDR2 SYDVKM. This CDR3 spans 15 amino acids. CDR3 loop: CASSTEQGVLYGYTF. CDR3 bases: TGTGCCAGCAGTACAGAACAGGGGGTACTATATGGCTACACCTTC.

The chain joins TRBV9 to TRBJ2-5, with a weak D call TRBD2 (5 bases). V was pared by 0 bases and J by 0 bases, with 6 bases between. The CDR3 has 14 residues. Germline V gene lookup returns CDR1 SGDLS and CDR2 YYNGEE. The CDR3 sequence: CASSVGEYQETQYF. In nucleotides, the CDR3 is TGTGCCAGCAGCGTAGGGGAGTACCAAGAGACCCAGTACTTC.

The rearrangement uses TRBV7-9 and TRBJ2-1; 16 bases align to TRBD2. V shed 8 bases and J 9 bases; nucleotides not matched to a gene: 1. The CDR3 loop spans 13 amino acids. The germline CDR1 and CDR2 sequences are SEHNR and FQNEAQ (reference sequence). The CDR3 loop reads CASGTSGRVEQFF. The CDR3 bases are TGTGCCAGCGGGACTAGCGGGAGGGTTGAGCAGTTCTTC.

V is TRBV5-1 and J is TRBJ2-3; 12 nucleotides match TRBD2. After removal of 0 bases from V and 0 bases from J, the junction contained 8 bases not matched to a gene. The CDR3 consists of 19 residues. Germline CDR1 SGHRS, CDR2 YFSETQ. As DNA, the CDR3 is TGCGCCAGCAGCTTGGCCCTAGCGGGAGGGGTCGCTAGCACAGATACGCAGTATTTT. Protein product: CASSLALAGGVASTDTQYF.

The chain combines TRBV10-1 with TRBJ1-6; D gene unclear. The CDR3 is 12 residues long. Germline CDR1 WNHNN, CDR2 SYGVQD (reference sequence). The V and J ends lost 4 bases and 7 bases respectively, with 5 bases between them. The CDR3 coding sequence is TGCGCCAGCAGTGCCGGGAATTCACCCCTCCACTTT. It yields the protein CASSAGNSPLHF.

This chain uses TRBV4-3 with TRBJ2-1; TRBD2 matches 7 bases. CDR1 is LGHNA and CDR2 is YSLEER in the germline V gene. There are 16 residues in the CDR3. V gave up 4 bases and J gave up 6 bases; unmatched junction bases: 12. CDR3 sequence: CASSLSRGGSSNEQFF. CDR3 DNA sequence: TGCGCCAGCAGCCTGTCTCGGGGCGGGAGTAGCAATGAGCAGTTCTTC.

In its sample, this clone was seen a few times. V gene TRBV7-2 combines with J gene TRBJ1-1; D is undetermined. The germline CDR1 and CDR2 sequences are SGHTA and FQGNSA. The ends were cut back, 5 bases at V and 0 bases at J, with 10 bases in the middle. The CDR3 has 14 residues. CDR3 sequence (DNA): TGTGCCAGCAGCCCCGGAGGGTTGAACACTGAAGCTTTCTTT. Amino acid sequence: CASSPGGLNTEAFF. Based on the CDR3 plus reference TRBV7-2 and TRBJ1-1, the full variable domain is GAGVSQSPSNKVTEKGKDVELRCDPISGHTALYWYRQSLGQGLEFLIYFQGNSAPDKSGLPSDRFSAERTGGSVSTLTIQRTQQEDSAVYLCASSPGGLNTEAFFGQGTRLTVV.